This T cell receptor beta chain came from a study of early T cells in non-severe SARS-CoV-2 infection. V shed 0 bases and J shed 1 base, with 9 bases lying between them. Germline loops: CDR1 MNHEY, CDR2 SVGEGT. This CDR3 has 15 residues. MiXCR, applied by TCRdb to the 5' RACE reads, yields one record per CDR3 protein. There are approximately 47,000 distinct CDR3 sequences in the sample; roughly a tenth occur only once, and over 4.5% lies in the top ten. This sample comprised whole blood, obtained at baseline. This receptor was identified in an adult who was a healthcare worker with PCR-confirmed SARS-CoV-2 infection or an uninfected control (not recorded which). V and J are TRBV6-2 or TRBV6-3 and TRBJ1-1; D gene ambiguous. The CDR3 DNA is TGTGCCAGCAGTTACTCGCTTTGGCAGAACACTGAAGCTTTCTTT. It translates to CASSYSLWQNTEAFF.